This record covers a single TCR beta chain. Trimming stripped 8 bases from V and 0 bases from J, with 17 bases between. This CDR3 comprises 15 residues. Germline V lookup: CDR1 SGHAT, CDR2 FQNNGV. Assay runs were performed at deep level. The table came from immunoSEQ multiplex PCR; TCRdb's copy has only in-frame clones and leaves some out. Of approximately 2.3 million clones in the sample, roughly 93% were seen once. These data originate in a study of shared clonotypes between healthy human individuals. The source material was naive CD4+ T cells from PBMCs. The subset here: CD45RA+ positively selected. This TCR came from a man aged 18 to 29 in good health. Some clones in this sample may be carry-over from other donors' samples. The chain combines TRBV11-2 with TRBJ2-7; D gene ambiguous. CDR3 bases: TGTGCCAGCTCCTTAGTGGGGATGAGCTCCTACGAGCAGTACTTC. This encodes CASSLVGMSSYEQYF.